This T cell receptor beta chain comes out of a study of early T cells in non-severe SARS-CoV-2 infection. Unique molecular identifiers were attached to individual cDNA molecules. MiXCR was run by TCRdb on the 5' RACE reads, yielding one entry per CDR3 protein. Here the sample spans approximately 49,000 distinct CDR3 sequences, 12% being singletons. From germline, CDR1 is LGHDT and CDR2 YNNKEL (reference sequence). The CDR3 covers 18 residues. V was cut by 1 base and J by 0 bases, with 16 bases left in between. This clonotype has ten or more counts. This TCR was sampled from an adult who was a healthcare worker with PCR-confirmed SARS-CoV-2 infection or an uninfected control (not recorded which). The rearrangement joins TRBV3-1 to TRBJ2-1; D gene unclear. The specimen was whole blood. Here the CDR3 DNA reads TGTGCCAGCAGCCAAGTATTTTCTATCCATAGCTCCTACAATGAGCAGTTCTTC. It specifies CASSQVFSIHSSYNEQFF.